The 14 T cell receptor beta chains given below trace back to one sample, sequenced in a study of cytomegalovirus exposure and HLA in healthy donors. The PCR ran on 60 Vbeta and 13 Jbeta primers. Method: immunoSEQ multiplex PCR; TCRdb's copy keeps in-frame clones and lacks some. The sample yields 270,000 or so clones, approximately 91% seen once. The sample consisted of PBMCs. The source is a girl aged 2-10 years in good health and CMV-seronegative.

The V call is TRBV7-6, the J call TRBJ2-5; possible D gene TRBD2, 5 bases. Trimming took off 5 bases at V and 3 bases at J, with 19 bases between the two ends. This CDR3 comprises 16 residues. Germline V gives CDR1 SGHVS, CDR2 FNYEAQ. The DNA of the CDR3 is TGTGCCAGCAGCACCCCCCGAGGCGGAGGCGAAGAGACCCAGTACTTC. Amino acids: CASSTPRGGGEETQYF.

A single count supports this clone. The CDR3 nucleotides read TGCGCCAGCAGCCAAGAGGGTAGCGGGCGTTACAATGAGCAGTTCTTC. As protein: CASSQEGSGRYNEQFF. This sequence joins TRBV4-1 and TRBJ2-1; 7 positions agree with TRBD2. The CDR3 extends over 16 amino acids. V lost 0 bases, J lost 4 bases, and 6 bases stayed unmatched. The germline gives CDR1 MGHRA, CDR2 YSYEKL.

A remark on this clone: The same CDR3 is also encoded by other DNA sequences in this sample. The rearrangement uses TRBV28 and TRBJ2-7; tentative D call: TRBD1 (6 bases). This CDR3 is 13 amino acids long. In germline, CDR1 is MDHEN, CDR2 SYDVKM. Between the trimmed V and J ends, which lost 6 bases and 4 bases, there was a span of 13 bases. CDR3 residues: CASRRTGIYEQYF. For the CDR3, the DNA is TGTGCCAGCAGGCGAACAGGGATATACGAGCAGTACTTC. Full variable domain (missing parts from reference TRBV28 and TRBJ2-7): DVKVTQSSRYLVKRTGEKVFLECVQDMDHENMFWYRQDPGLGLRLIYFSYDVKMKEKGDIPEGYSVSREKKERFSLILESASTNQTSMYLCASRRTGIYEQYFGPGTRLTVT.

The CDR3 protein is CASSRSGGIDNEQFF. The DNA for the CDR3 is TGTGCCAGCAGCCGGAGCGGGGGGATTGACAATGAGCAGTTCTTC. This chain joins TRBV7-9 and TRBJ2-1, with 9 nucleotides matching TRBD2. CDR1 SEHNR and CDR2 FQNEAQ come from the germline V gene (reference sequence). The CDR3 is 15 amino acids. V lost 5 bases, J lost 5 bases, and 7 bases stayed unmatched.

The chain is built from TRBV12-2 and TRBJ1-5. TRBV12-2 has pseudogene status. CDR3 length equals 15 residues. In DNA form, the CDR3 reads TGTGCAAGTCGCCCGCCGGGACGGAGGGTCCAGCCCCAGCATTTT. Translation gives CASRPPGRRVQPQHF.

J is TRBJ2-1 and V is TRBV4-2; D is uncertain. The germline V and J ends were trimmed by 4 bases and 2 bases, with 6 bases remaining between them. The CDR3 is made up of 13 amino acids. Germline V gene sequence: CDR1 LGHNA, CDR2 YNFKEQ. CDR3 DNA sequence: TGTGCCAGCAGCCTAACACCCTACAATGAGCAGTTCTTC. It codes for CASSLTPYNEQFF.

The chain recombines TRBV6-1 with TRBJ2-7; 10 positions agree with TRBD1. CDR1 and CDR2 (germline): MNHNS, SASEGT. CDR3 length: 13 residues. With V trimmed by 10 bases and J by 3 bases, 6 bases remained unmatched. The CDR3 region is CAIPRDRGYEQYF. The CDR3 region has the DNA TGTGCCATCCCCCGGGACAGGGGCTACGAGCAGTACTTC.

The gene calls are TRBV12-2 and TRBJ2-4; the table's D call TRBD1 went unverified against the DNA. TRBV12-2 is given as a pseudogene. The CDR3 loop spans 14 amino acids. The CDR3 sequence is CASRWDREGGIQYF. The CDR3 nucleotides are TGTGCAAGTCGTTGGGACAGGGAGGGCGGCATTCAGTACTTC.

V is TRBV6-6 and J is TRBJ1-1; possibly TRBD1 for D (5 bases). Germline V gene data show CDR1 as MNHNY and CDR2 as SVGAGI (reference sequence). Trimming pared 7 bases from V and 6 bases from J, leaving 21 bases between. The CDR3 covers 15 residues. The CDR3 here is CASTRLGTAAAEAFF. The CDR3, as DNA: TGTGCCAGCACCCGACTGGGGACTGCGGCTGCTGAAGCTTTCTTT.

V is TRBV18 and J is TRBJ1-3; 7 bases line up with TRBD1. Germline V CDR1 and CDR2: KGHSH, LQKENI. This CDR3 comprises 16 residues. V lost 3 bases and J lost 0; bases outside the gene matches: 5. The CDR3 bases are TGTGCCAGCTCACCGGGACAGATCTCCTCTGGAAACACCATATATTTT. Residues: CASSPGQISSGNTIYF.

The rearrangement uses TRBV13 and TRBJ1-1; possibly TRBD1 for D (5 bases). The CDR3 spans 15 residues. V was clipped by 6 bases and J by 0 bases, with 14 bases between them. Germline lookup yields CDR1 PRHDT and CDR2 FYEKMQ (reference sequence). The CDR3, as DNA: TGTGCCAGCAGTCCACCCAGGGTGGTGAACACTGAAGCTTTCTTT. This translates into CASSPPRVVNTEAFF. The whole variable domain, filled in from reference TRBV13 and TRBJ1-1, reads AAGVIQSPRHLIKEKRETATLKCYPIPRHDTVYWYQQGPGQDPQFLISFYEKMQSDKGSIPDRFSAQQFSDYHSELNMSSLELGDSALYFCASSPPRVVNTEAFFGQGTRLTVV.

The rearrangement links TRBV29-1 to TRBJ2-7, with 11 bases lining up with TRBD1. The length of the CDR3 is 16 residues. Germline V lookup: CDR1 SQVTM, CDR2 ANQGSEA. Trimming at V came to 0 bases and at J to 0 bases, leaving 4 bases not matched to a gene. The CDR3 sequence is CSVEEPGTGGSYEQYF. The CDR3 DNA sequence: TGCAGCGTTGAAGAGCCGGGGACAGGGGGCTCCTACGAGCAGTACTTC.

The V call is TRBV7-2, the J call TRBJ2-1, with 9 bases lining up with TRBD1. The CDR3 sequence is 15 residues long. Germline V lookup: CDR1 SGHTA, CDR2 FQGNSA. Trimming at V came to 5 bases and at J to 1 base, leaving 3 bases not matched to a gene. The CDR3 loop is CASSRDRVSYNEQFF. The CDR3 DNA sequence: TGTGCCAGCAGCCGGGACAGGGTATCCTACAATGAGCAGTTCTTC. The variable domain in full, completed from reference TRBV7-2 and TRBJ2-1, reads GAGVSQSPSNKVTEKGKDVELRCDPISGHTALYWYRQSLGQGLEFLIYFQGNSAPDKSGLPSDRFSAERTGGSVSTLTIQRTQQEDSAVYLCASSRDRVSYNEQFFGPGTRLTVL.

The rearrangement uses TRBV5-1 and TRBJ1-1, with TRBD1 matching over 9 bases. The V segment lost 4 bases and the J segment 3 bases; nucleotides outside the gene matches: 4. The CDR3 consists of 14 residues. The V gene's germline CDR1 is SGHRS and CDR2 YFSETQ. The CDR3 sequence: CASSPDRGDTEAFF. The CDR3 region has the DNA TGCGCCAGCAGCCCCGACAGGGGGGACACTGAAGCTTTCTTT.